Listed below are T cell receptor beta chains from one sample, sequenced in a study of early T cells in non-severe SARS-CoV-2 infection. TCRdb called the 5' RACE reads again in MiXCR, with one record for every CDR3 protein. The table includes tens of thousands of distinct CDR3 sequences, approximately 10% detected once. Material: whole blood. These receptors came from an adult who was a healthcare worker with PCR-confirmed SARS-CoV-2 infection or an uninfected control (not recorded which). The CDR3 runs from the conserved cysteine through the conserved F or W. D genes are given only for firm matches. Not every row has a clone size; where given, it reads once, few, many or a size class.

many	TRBV5-1	TRBJ2-4	-	CASSLEGGLAKNIQYF	TGCGCCAGCAGCTTGGAGGGGGGACTAGCCAAAAACATTCAGTACTTC
many	TRBV10-3	TRBJ2-1	TRBD2	CAISVLPSAGGYNEQFF	TGTGCCATCAGCGTATTACCATCGGCGGGAGGTTACAATGAGCAGTTCTTC
few	TRBV30	TRBJ1-1	-	CAWGRENTEAFF	TGTGCCTGGGGCCGGGAGAACACTGAAGCTTTCTTT
many	TRBV20-1	TRBJ2-3	-	CSAIPTGTDTQYF	TGCAGTGCTATTCCTACAGGCACAGATACGCAGTATTTT
-	TRBV6-2/TRBV6-3	TRBJ2-1	-	CASSYSNYNEQFF	TGTGCCAGCAGTTACTCGAACTACAATGAGCAGTTCTTC
-	TRBV6-2/TRBV6-3	TRBJ1-2	-	CASSPDGPVYGYTF	TGTGCCAGCAGCCCTGACGGGCCAGTCTATGGCTACACCTTC
many	TRBV20-1	TRBJ1-5	-	CSASSLGPQHF	TGCAGTGCTAGTTCTCTTGGGCCCCAGCATTTT
-	TRBV12-3/TRBV12-4	TRBJ2-2	TRBD2	CASSGTRNTGELFF	TGTGCCAGCAGCGGGACTAGAAACACCGGGGAGCTGTTTTTT
few	TRBV7-9	TRBJ2-2	TRBD2	CASSLAGTSLDGELFF	TGTGCCAGCAGCTTAGCCGGGACTAGCCTCGACGGGGAGCTGTTTTTT
few	TRBV7-9	TRBJ2-1	-	CASSLEPTSNVF	TGTGCCAGCAGCTTAGAGCCGACTAGTAATGTCTTC
-	TRBV28	TRBJ1-3	-	CASSPLGSGNTIYF	TGTGCCAGCAGTCCCCTAGGGTCTGGAAACACCATATATTTT
-	TRBV28	TRBJ2-1	-	CASSYGEQFF	TGTGCCAGCAGTTATGGCGAGCAGTTCTTC
few	TRBV28	TRBJ1-6	TRBD1	CASSPNRGFDSPLHF	TGTGCCAGCAGCCCGAACAGGGGATTTGATTCACCCCTCCACTTT
many	TRBV20-1	TRBJ2-7	TRBD2	CSPREGHIHEQYF	TGCAGTCCACGGGAGGGCCATATCCACGAGCAGTACTTC
few	TRBV4-3	TRBJ2-3	TRBD2	CASSQGPLAGAFSSTDTQYF	TGCGCCAGCAGCCAAGGGCCTCTAGCGGGGGCCTTTTCTAGCACAGATACGCAGTATTTT
-	TRBV7-9	TRBJ1-6	-	CASSLASHSYNSPLHF	TGTGCCAGCAGCTTAGCCAGCCACTCCTATAATTCACCCCTCCACTTT
few	TRBV20-1	TRBJ2-5	-	CSAPLGGLGVKETQYF	TGCAGTGCGCCCTTGGGGGGCCTGGGGGTTAAAGAGACCCAGTACTTC
-	TRBV5-4	TRBJ2-7	-	CASSWTLGSEQYF	TGTGCCAGCAGCTGGACCTTGGGGTCCGAGCAGTACTTC
few	TRBV27	TRBJ2-3	-	CASSFSTPAGTDTQYF	TGTGCCAGCAGTTTTTCGACTCCAGCGGGCACAGATACGCAGTATTTT
few	TRBV7-8	TRBJ2-3	-	CASSRATAGDPDTQYF	TGTGCCAGCAGCCGCGCCACGGCAGGGGACCCAGATACGCAGTATTTT
-	TRBV7-2	TRBJ2-7	TRBD2	CASSLRGTSGYEQYF	TGTGCCAGCAGCTTAAGGGGGACTAGCGGCTACGAGCAGTACTTC
many	TRBV28	TRBJ2-1	-	CASSLAGPEQFF	TGTGCCAGCAGTTTGGCAGGGCCCGAGCAGTTCTTC
-	TRBV11-3	TRBJ2-7	-	CASSGTTGEQYF	TGTGCCAGCAGTGGCACCACGGGGGAGCAGTACTTC
many	TRBV7-6	TRBJ2-7	TRBD1	CASSLKTGPDGWQYF	TGTGCCAGCAGCTTAAAGACAGGGCCTGACGGTTGGCAGTACTTC
-	TRBV28	TRBJ2-1	-	CASSFVSYNEQFF	TGTGCCAGCAGTTTTGTCTCCTACAATGAGCAGTTCTTC
-	TRBV2	TRBJ2-2	TRBD2	CASSTSGSRNGELFF	TGTGCCAGCAGTACTAGCGGGAGTCGGAACGGGGAGCTGTTTTTT
few	TRBV12-3/TRBV12-4	TRBJ1-1	-	CASSFSGARRGEAFF	TGTGCCAGCAGTTTTTCCGGCGCCCGAAGGGGGGAAGCTTTCTTT
-	TRBV5-5	TRBJ1-1	-	CASSFNPNTEAFF	TGTGCCAGCAGCTTTAACCCGAACACTGAAGCTTTCTTT
-	TRBV7-9	TRBJ1-2	TRBD1	CASTPTGGNGYTF	TGTGCCAGCACCCCCACAGGGGGCAATGGCTACACCTTC
-	TRBV29-1	TRBJ1-2	-	CSVGGGGDGYTF	TGCAGCGTTGGTGGCGGGGGAGATGGCTACACCTTC
many	TRBV7-9	TRBJ1-4	-	CASSLGTLTNEKLFF	TGTGCCAGCAGCTTAGGGACACTTACTAATGAAAAACTGTTTTTT
-	TRBV28	TRBJ2-7	-	CASSSAGTLTPYEQYF	TGTGCCAGCAGTTCTGCCGGGACTCTTACCCCCTACGAGCAGTACTTC
few	TRBV11-2	TRBJ2-7	-	CASSLGPRSSYEQYF	TGTGCCAGCAGCTTAGGTCCGCGCAGCTCCTACGAGCAGTACTTC
many	TRBV9	TRBJ2-7	-	CASSVGGKSVEQYF	TGTGCCAGCAGCGTGGGGGGAAAGTCCGTCGAGCAGTACTTC
many	TRBV6-4	TRBJ1-2	TRBD1	CASSDGTGGSYGYTF	TGTGCCAGCAGTGACGGGACAGGGGGAAGCTATGGCTACACCTTC
many	TRBV11-2	TRBJ2-2	TRBD2	CASSAGGSGSFNTGELFF	TGTGCCAGCAGCGCCGGTGGTAGCGGGAGCTTCAACACCGGGGAGCTGTTTTTT
few	TRBV9	TRBJ2-7	-	CASSPQGEGYEQYF	TGTGCCAGCAGCCCTCAGGGTGAGGGCTACGAGCAGTACTTC
once	TRBV7-8	TRBJ2-1	-	CASSTDWGLGYNEQFF	TGTGCCAGCAGCACCGACTGGGGACTTGGATACAATGAGCAGTTCTTC
-	TRBV6-5	TRBJ1-1	TRBD1	CASSYGTGGEAFF	TGTGCCAGCAGTTACGGGACAGGCGGTGAAGCTTTCTTT
-	TRBV5-4	TRBJ2-7	-	CASSFTDGYEQYF	TGTGCCAGCAGCTTCACGGATGGGTACGAGCAGTACTTC
few	TRBV7-9	TRBJ2-5	-	CASSNTQETQYF	TGTGCCAGCAGCAACACACAAGAGACCCAGTACTTC
few	TRBV20-1	TRBJ2-1	-	CSAMTSLNEQFF	TGCAGTGCTATGACTAGTTTGAATGAGCAGTTCTTC
few	TRBV19	TRBJ1-2	-	CASRLTGFYGYTF	TGTGCCAGTAGGCTAACCGGCTTCTATGGCTACACCTTC
-	TRBV4-1	TRBJ1-1	TRBD1	CASSPRGQVGEAFF	TGCGCCAGCAGCCCACGCGGACAGGTAGGGGAAGCTTTCTTT
many	TRBV11-2	TRBJ1-3	-	CASSLIRTAGNTIYF	TGTGCCAGCAGCTTAATACGGACGGCTGGAAACACCATATATTTT
many	TRBV9	TRBJ2-1	TRBD2	CASTLAGGPLNEQFF	TGTGCCAGCACCCTAGCGGGAGGGCCCCTCAATGAGCAGTTCTTC
many	TRBV7-6	TRBJ2-1	-	CASSLYARTVYNEQFF	TGTGCCAGCAGCTTATATGCCCGGACCGTCTACAATGAGCAGTTCTTC
few	TRBV6-5	TRBJ2-7	-	CASGHQGISEQYF	TGTGCCAGCGGCCATCAGGGGATAAGCGAGCAGTACTTC
-	TRBV2	TRBJ2-2	-	CASSETGVSVTGELFF	TGTGCCAGCAGTGAAACGGGGGTCTCGGTCACCGGGGAGCTGTTTTTT
-	TRBV5-6	TRBJ2-7	-	CASSLVGTGRIYEQYF	TGTGCCAGCAGCTTGGTTGGTACGGGGCGAATCTACGAGCAGTACTTC
-	TRBV7-9	TRBJ2-7	-	CASSLAGVLYEQYF	TGTGCCAGCAGCTTAGCGGGGGTCCTCTACGAGCAGTACTTC
many	TRBV6-2/TRBV6-3	TRBJ2-3	-	CASSRAGVADTQYF	TGTGCCAGCAGTAGAGCGGGCGTCGCAGATACGCAGTATTTT
-	TRBV20-1	TRBJ2-5	-	CSAHGPGGETQYF	TGCAGTGCTCATGGGCCCGGTGGGGAGACCCAGTACTTC
few	TRBV20-1	TRBJ2-7	TRBD2	CSSRRLAGLPYEQYF	TGCAGTTCCCGTCGGCTAGCGGGCCTCCCCTACGAGCAGTACTTC
many	TRBV7-9	TRBJ2-5	-	CASGEQETQYF	TGTGCCAGCGGGGAGCAAGAGACCCAGTACTTC
-	TRBV28	TRBJ2-1	-	CASSLALAAPYNEQFF	TGTGCCAGCAGCCTCGCGTTGGCGGCTCCATACAATGAGCAGTTCTTC
-	TRBV6-5	TRBJ1-1	-	CASGRVNTEAFF	TGTGCCAGCGGGAGAGTGAACACTGAAGCTTTCTTT